The clone carrying this T cell receptor beta chain has just one count. Its antigen remains unknown. Clones were read by immunoSEQ multiplex PCR, and TCRdb kept only the in-frame ones, dropping some. Of tens of thousands of clones listed, around 86% were seen once; the top ten hold 0.2% to 0.3%. This sample is drawn from a study of OX40 agonist ivuxolimab in advanced cancers. Study-wide points: At 0.1 to 3.0 mg/kg, clonal expansion of CD4+ and CD8+ blood T cells had occurred by week 6.

The V gene's germline CDR1 is SGHKS and CDR2 YYEKEE (reference sequence). This CDR3 contains 14 residues. Germline trimming cut 3 bases from V and 3 bases from J; bases unmatched to any gene: 6. The clonotype was recovered from an adult with an advanced solid tumor such as melanoma, head and neck, liver or kidney cancer. This chain joins TRBV5-5 and TRBJ2-7, with 7 bases aligning to TRBD2. This specimen was CD4+ or CD8+ T cells sorted from blood, taken in a trial of the OX40 agonist ivuxolimab. This CDR3 reads CASSSRGLDYEQYF. The DNA of the CDR3 is TGTGCCAGCAGCTCTCGCGGACTAGACTACGAGCAGTACTTC.